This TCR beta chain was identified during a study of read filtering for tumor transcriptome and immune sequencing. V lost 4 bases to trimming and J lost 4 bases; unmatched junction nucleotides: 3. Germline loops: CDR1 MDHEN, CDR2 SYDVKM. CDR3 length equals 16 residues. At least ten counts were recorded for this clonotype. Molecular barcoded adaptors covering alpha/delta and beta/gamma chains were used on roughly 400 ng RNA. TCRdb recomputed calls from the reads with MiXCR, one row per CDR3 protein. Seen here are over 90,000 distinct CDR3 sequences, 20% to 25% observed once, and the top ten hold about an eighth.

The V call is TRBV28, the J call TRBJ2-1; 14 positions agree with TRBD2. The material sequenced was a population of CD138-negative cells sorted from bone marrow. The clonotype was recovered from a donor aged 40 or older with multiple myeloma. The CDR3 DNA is TGTGCCAGCAGTTCCGGGACTAGCGGGGGATACAATGAGCAGTTCTTC. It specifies CASSSGTSGGYNEQFF.